This T cell receptor (beta chain) was observed in a study of cytomegalovirus exposure and HLA in healthy donors (dated 2017 in TCRdb). Background on the whole study: In an earlier analysis of roughly 500 of the donors, less than 350 Gb of sequence data and some 100 million unique TCR beta sequences from some 170 million T cells were reported. A handful of DR-DQ haplotypes were treated as single units for association and clustering because of strong linkage in the cohort. A later genetic analysis took genome-wide SNP genotypes for about three fifths of the roughly 700 donors and used that subset as a discovery cohort. HLA typing covered class I and class II loci at four-digit resolution. The number of donors typed differed by locus, with about 629-630 for A, B, C, DRB1 and DQB1, roughly 550 for DQA1, under 610 for DPA1, and some 450 for DPB1. In addition to the first cohort of approximately 650 subjects, a separate validation cohort of approximately 110 different subjects was used. A later analysis re-analyzed previously published TCR beta repertoires from about 730 donors and added high-resolution HLA genotyping to study TCR occurrence patterns. Every discovery cohort repertoire had been produced on one sequencing platform. Among roughly 370 genotyped donors of the cohort, an average of approximately 230,000 unique TCR beta nucleotide sequences were sequenced per donor, around 20% of them non-productive. The T cell repertoires of 666 subjects were profiled by immunosequencing and related to cytomegalovirus serostatus. Of the 300 to 500 genotyped donors, 75% to 85% were placed in the genetic ancestry cluster associated with self-reported Caucasian donors. Alongside the repertoire data, information on donor age, sex, ethnicity and CMV serostatus was compiled. In the later analysis, no new phenotypic data were used to find candidate immune exposures; instead, reliance was placed on TCR beta sequences and their occurrence across donors. An early release covering roughly 580 HLA-typed donors comprised about 300 gigabases of sequencing data and around 80 million unique TCR sequences. In an earlier analysis of over 550 of the donors, high-throughput TCR beta sequencing was used to judge whether each TCR beta V gene segment behaved as functional or pseudogenic. To predict cytomegalovirus infection status, the study brought together high-throughput TCR immunosequencing, statistical association of individual TCRs with disease status, and machine learning. The study was designed to test whether signatures of past pathogen exposure could be identified by cataloging public T cell receptors. Paper-wide results and their limitations: Specific HLA alleles were associated with 15,000 to 20,000 TCR beta sequences at a false discovery rate of 0.05 in a later analysis. In vitro tests confirmed that a few of the cytomegalovirus-associated TCR beta chains recognize cytomegalovirus antigens. Because some donors lacked HLA typing at each locus, the association tests relied only on the typed subset. Only TCR beta chains were sequenced in this cohort, and the absence of alpha or paired-chain data limited detectable features. Most TCR sequences were observed very rarely across donors, whereas some public TCRs were present in many individuals. A later analysis found that TCR association rates varied across HLA loci, with DRB1 alleles showing the most associated TCRs and HLA-C alleles the fewest. In a later analysis, HLA-associated TCR beta chains were found to be more clonally expanded and to have lower generation probabilities than equally common non-associated chains. A later genetic analysis associated a missense DCLRE1C variant with V-gene and J-gene trimming of TCR beta chains, and an independent cohort replicated the association. Correlated functional status among segregating V segments might reflect linkage disequilibrium, but an unknown experimental factor could not be ruled out. A further reported finding was that TCR beta sequences accurately predicted the HLA-A and HLA-B alleles for most subjects in the first cohort. The authors suggested that the approach could potentially be generalized to other disease states and immunological phenotypes. According to a later genetic analysis, donors in an Asian-associated ancestry cluster had fewer N-insertions in productive TCRs than the roughly 700-donor mean. Some IMGT-functional V segments, including TRBV6-2 and TRBV6-3, could not be told apart with the 87-base-pair reads, so those segments were excluded. The sequencing pipeline was judged likely to have produced a cluster of highly shared sequence variants as a technical artifact. CMV serostatus was the only immune exposure information available for the cohort. A total of fewer than 200 TCR beta chains were listed by the study as associated with cytomegalovirus. In an earlier analysis of more than 450 of the donors, most TCR beta V segments were observed in productive rearrangements about 87% or about 30% of the time, broadly matching IMGT annotations. Approximately 16 rarely observed V segments, including chromosome 9 orphons, were excluded from the earlier analysis of about 600 of the donors because counts were too low. In a later analysis, most CMV-associated TCR beta chains were found to appear HLA-restricted, with HLA associations seemingly driven largely by CMV exposure. According to a later analysis, parvovirus B19, influenza, CMV and Epstein-Barr virus appeared linked to several top co-occurrence clusters. Roughly uniform sequencing depth across donors was assumed in presence/absence analyses, although this assumption may not hold. The classifier was reported to diagnose cytomegalovirus status with high specificity and sensitivity in both the original and validation cohorts. Strong co-occurrence of HLA alleles, especially DR and DQ, made assigning TCR associations to individual alleles difficult.

The protocol used for the library was the immunoSEQ multiplex PCR assay. For the multiplex PCR, a mixture combining 60 forward primers for TCR Vbeta segments and 13 reverse primers for TCR Jbeta segments was used. The CDR3 region of rearranged TCR beta genes was amplified from genomic DNA by a multiplex PCR assay. On the Illumina HiSeq System, the amplified TCR beta libraries were sequenced as 87-base-pair reads. The authors processed their data as follows. Across the 600 to 700 repertoires, a later analysis counted around 80 million unique TCR beta chains, about 10 million of which were shared by at least two donors. Raw reads were error-corrected and collapsed into unique sequences with a nearest-neighbor algorithm that merged closely related sequences to remove PCR and sequencing errors. Alignment of CDR3 sequences to IMGT reference sequences was used to assign V, D and J gene segments. For a sequence to be retained, a match of at least six nucleotides to both a V gene segment and a J gene segment was required. A rearrangement was called productive if the CDR3 had no stop codons and remained in frame with V and J, and every other rearrangement was called non-productive. CDR3 was defined by IMGT convention, running from the second conserved V-encoded cysteine to the conserved J-encoded phenylalanine. The earlier analysis of a few hundred of the donors excluded any sequence lacking an unambiguous match to a single V gene segment. An earlier analysis of several hundred of the donors called V segments functional above 56.7% productive rearrangements and segregating when the between-donor standard deviation exceeded 5%. A statistical classification framework was developed to diagnose cytomegalovirus status using the catalog of TCR beta chain sequences. In a later analysis, TCR nucleotide sequences were compared against IMGT/GENE-DB human TR gene sequences so that V and J genes could be assigned. Using the TCRdist pipeline, a later analysis assigned CDR3 sequences along with most-parsimonious VDJ recombination scenarios. In a later analysis, each TCR beta chain was defined by its CDR3 amino acid sequence together with its V-gene family, and reads without a unique V-gene family were excluded. As a way to deal with suspected cross-contamination and a sequencing artifact, a later analysis dropped 500 to 700 nucleotide sequences that were highly shared and had low generation probability. In a later analysis, a clonal expansion index was calculated for each public chain from normalized within-repertoire ranks of inferred template counts. In a later analysis, generation probabilities were computed using a VDJ recombination model fitted to out-of-frame rearrangements, and the results were checked against IGoR. Hypergeometric tests were used in a later analysis to score TCR-TCR, TCR-HLA and TCR-CMV co-occurrence, with a repertoire-size bias correction applied to the TCR pairs. In a later analysis, false discovery rates were estimated by permuting HLA or CMV assignments 20 times. In a later analysis, co-occurring TCRs were grouped with DBSCAN, and TCRdist sequence similarity was added when clustering was performed within HLA-allele-positive subsets. Repertoires with fewer than 30,000 or more than 120,000 public chains, plus five repertoires with anomalous nucleotide sharing, were excluded from co-occurrence clustering. TCRdb took this table from immuneACCESS and kept in-frame rearrangements with V and J called. Such tables lack part of the clones; where checked against another copy, unresolved V genes explain under half of the gap, and the rest is unexplained. V and J calls plus clone size are reproduced from that table; the DNA served to infer D and trimming. Within this sample are 100,000 to 150,000 clones, with about 81% of them counted one time only. Clones ranked in the top ten supply around 1% of the sample.

The cohort comprised 670 or so healthy bone marrow donors. At the time of sampling, all cohort members were nominally healthy, though unrecorded immune exposures were likely present. The donor was CMV seronegative and belonged to the group of under 400 seronegative cohort members. A peripheral blood sample was collected from each donor, and TCR beta sequencing was performed on peripheral blood mononuclear cells. Genomic DNA was extracted from the blood cell samples with the Qiagen DNeasy Blood Extraction Kit. Comment on this clone: It has no known antigen specificity. Base qualities are not provided; no much larger clone lies one nucleotide away.

From its cysteine to its phenylalanine, the CDR3 spans 13 amino acids. The read is trimmed to its CDR3 DNA, 39 bases read in frame from base 1. Looking up the germline V gene yields CDR1 SQVTM and CDR2 ANQGSEA. V ends up 6 bases short and J 1 base short, with an unmatched junction base count of 4. The source material was PBMCs. The sequence was obtained from a woman aged 25 to 39 in good health and CMV-seronegative. Here the chain combines TRBV29-1 and TRBJ1-1; 8 bases in between match TRBD1. The CDR3 region: CSVSGQENTEAFF. In nucleotide form, the sequence is TGCAGCGTATCGGGACAGGAGAACACTGAAGCTTTCTTT.